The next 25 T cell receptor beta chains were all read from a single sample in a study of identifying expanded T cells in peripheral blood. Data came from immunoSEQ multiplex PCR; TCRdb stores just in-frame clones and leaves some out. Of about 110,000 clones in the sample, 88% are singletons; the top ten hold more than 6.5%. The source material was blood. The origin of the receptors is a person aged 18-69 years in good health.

The CDR3, as DNA: TGTGCCAGCAGCAGGACTAGCGGGGCATCCTACAATGAGCAGTTCTTC. As protein: CASSRTSGASYNEQFF. The rearrangement links TRBV7-9 to TRBJ2-1; 12 bases agree with TRBD2. The CDR3 totals 16 residues. Germline-derived CDR1 and CDR2 are SEHNR and FQNEAQ (reference sequence). J lost 1 base, V lost 5 bases, and 3 bases had no gene match.

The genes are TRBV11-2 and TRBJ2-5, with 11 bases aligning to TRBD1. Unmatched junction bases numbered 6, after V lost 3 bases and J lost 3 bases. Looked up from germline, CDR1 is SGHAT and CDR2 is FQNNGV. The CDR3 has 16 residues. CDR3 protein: CASSLIPGQGEETQYF. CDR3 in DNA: TGTGCCAGCAGCTTGATACCGGGACAGGGGGAAGAGACCCAGTACTTC.

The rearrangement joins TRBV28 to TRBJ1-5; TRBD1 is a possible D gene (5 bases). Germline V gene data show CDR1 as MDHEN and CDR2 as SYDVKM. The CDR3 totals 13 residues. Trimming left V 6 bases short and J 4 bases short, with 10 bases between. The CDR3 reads CASRVQGNQPQHF. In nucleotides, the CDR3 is TGTGCCAGCAGGGTGCAGGGAAATCAGCCCCAGCATTTT.

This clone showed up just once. The CDR3 region has the DNA TGCAGCGTTGAAGTGGTAGGGGAGGTTAGCGGGGAGCTGTTTTTT. It specifies CSVEVVGEVSGELFF. The chain links TRBV29-1 to TRBJ2-2, with a weak D call TRBD2 (6 bases). From germline, CDR1 is SQVTM and CDR2 ANQGSEA. The CDR3 is made up of 15 amino acids. V was trimmed by 1 base and J by 7 bases, leaving 16 bases between them.

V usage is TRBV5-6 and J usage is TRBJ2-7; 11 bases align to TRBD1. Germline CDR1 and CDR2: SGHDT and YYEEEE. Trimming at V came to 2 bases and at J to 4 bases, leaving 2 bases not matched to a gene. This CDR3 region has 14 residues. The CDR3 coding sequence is TGTGCCAGCAGCTTCGGGACAGGGGGTTACGAGCAGTACTTC. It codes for CASSFGTGGYEQYF.

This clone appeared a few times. The CDR3 reads CASSLNAGVGEKLFF. As DNA, the CDR3 is TGTGCCAGCAGCTTAAATGCGGGGGTTGGAGAAAAACTGTTTTTT. This chain joins TRBV7-9 and TRBJ1-4; D may be TRBD1 (5 bases). Germline V gene sequence: CDR1 SEHNR, CDR2 FQNEAQ (reference sequence). The CDR3 spans 15 residues. V was shortened by 2 bases and J by 8 bases, with 15 bases between the two germline ends.

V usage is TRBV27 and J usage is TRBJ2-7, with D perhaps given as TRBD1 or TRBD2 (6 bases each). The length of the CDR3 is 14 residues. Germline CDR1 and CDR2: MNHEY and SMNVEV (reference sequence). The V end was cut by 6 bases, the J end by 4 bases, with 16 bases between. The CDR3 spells CASRRRDNRYEQYF. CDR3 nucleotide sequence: TGTGCCAGCAGAAGGCGGGACAACCGATACGAGCAGTACTTC.

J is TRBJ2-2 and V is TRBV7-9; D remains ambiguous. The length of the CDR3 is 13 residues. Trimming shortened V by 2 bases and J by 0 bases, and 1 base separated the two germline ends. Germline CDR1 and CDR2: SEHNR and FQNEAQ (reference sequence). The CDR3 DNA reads TGTGCCAGCAGCTTACCGAACACCGGGGAGCTGTTTTTT. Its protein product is CASSLPNTGELFF. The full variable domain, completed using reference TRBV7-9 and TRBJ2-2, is DTGVSQNPRHKITKRGQNVTFRCDPISEHNRLYWYRQTLGQGPEFLTYFQNEAQLEKSRLLSDRFSAERPKGSFSTLEIQRTEQGDSAMYLCASSLPNTGELFFGEGSRLTVL.

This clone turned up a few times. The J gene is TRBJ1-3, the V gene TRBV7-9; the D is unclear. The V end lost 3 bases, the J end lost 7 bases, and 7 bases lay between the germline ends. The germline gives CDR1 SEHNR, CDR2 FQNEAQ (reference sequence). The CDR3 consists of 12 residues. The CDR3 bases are TGTGCCAGCAGCTTCGACACCAACACCATATATTTT. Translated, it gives CASSFDTNTIYF. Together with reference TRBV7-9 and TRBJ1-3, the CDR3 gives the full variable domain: DTGVSQNPRHKITKRGQNVTFRCDPISEHNRLYWYRQTLGQGPEFLTYFQNEAQLEKSRLLSDRFSAERPKGSFSTLEIQRTEQGDSAMYLCASSFDTNTIYFGEGSWLTVV.

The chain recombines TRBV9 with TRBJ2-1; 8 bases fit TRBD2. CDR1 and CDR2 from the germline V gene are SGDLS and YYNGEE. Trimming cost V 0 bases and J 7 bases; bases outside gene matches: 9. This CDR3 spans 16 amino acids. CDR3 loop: CASSVVVAGPLNEQFF. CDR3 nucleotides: TGTGCCAGCAGCGTAGTAGTAGCGGGGCCTCTGAATGAGCAGTTCTTC. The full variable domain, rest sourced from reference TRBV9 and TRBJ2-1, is DSGVTQTPKHLITATGQRVTLRCSPRSGDLSVYWYQQSLDQGLQFLIQYYNGEERAKGNILERFSAQQFPDLHSELNLSSLELGDSALYFCASSVVVAGPLNEQFFGPGTRLTVL.

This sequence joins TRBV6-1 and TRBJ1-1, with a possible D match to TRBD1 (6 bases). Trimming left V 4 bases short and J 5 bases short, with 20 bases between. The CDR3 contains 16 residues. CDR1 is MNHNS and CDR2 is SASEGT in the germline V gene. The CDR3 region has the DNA TGTGCCAGCAGTGTGAGGGGGATGGGCTTGGGGACTGAAGCTTTCTTT. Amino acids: CASSVRGMGLGTEAFF.

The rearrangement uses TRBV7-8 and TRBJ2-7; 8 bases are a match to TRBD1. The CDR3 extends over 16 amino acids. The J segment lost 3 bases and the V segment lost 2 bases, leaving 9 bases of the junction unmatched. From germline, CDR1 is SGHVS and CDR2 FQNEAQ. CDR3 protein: CASSLNKDRVDYEQYF. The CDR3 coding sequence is TGTGCCAGCAGCTTAAATAAGGACAGGGTCGACTACGAGCAGTACTTC.

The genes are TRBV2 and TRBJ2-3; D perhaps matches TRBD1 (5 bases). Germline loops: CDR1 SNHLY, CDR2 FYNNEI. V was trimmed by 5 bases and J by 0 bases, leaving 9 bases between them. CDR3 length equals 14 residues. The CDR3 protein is CASSRQLSTDTQYF. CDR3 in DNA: TGTGCCAGCAGTAGACAGCTCAGCACAGATACGCAGTATTTT.

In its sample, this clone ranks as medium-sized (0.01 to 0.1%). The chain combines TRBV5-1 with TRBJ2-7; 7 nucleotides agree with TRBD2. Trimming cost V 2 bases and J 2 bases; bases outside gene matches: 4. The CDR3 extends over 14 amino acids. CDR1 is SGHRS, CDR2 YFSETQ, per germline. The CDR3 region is CASSFSSGTYEQYF. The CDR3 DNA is TGCGCCAGCAGCTTTTCTAGCGGCACCTACGAGCAGTACTTC. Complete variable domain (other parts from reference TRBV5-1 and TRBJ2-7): KAGVTQTPRYLIKTRGQQVTLSCSPISGHRSVSWYQQTPGQGLQFLFEYFSETQRNKGNFPGRFSGRQFSNSRSEMNVSTLELGDSALYLCASSFSSGTYEQYFGPGTRLTVT.

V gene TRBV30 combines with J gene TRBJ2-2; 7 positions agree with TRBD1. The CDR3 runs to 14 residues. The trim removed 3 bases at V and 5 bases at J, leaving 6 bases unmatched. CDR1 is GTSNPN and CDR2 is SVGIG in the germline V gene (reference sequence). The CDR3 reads CAWRTGTVTGELFF. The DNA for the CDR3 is TGTGCCTGGAGAACCGGGACAGTAACCGGGGAGCTGTTTTTT.

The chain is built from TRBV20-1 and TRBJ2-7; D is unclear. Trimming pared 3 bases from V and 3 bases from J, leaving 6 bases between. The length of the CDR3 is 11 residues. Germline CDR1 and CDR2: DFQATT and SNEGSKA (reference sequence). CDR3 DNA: TGCAGTGCTAGGCTGGACTACGAGCAGTACTTC. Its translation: CSARLDYEQYF.

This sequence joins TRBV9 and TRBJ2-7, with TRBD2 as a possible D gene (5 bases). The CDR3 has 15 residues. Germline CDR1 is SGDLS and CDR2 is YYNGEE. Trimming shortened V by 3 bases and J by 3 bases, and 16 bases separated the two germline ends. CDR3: CASSAATGNFYEQYF. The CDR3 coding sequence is TGTGCCAGCAGCGCCGCTACGGGGAATTTCTACGAGCAGTACTTC.

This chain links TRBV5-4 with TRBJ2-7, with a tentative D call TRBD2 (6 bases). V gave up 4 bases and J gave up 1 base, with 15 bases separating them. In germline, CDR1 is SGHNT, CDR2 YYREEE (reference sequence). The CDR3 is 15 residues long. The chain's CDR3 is CASSVGGAGSYEQYF. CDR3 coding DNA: TGTGCCAGCAGCGTGGGGGGAGCGGGTTCCTACGAGCAGTACTTC.

DNA of the CDR3: TGTGCCAGCAGTTTAGTCGGTCAAAACATTCAGTACTTC. This translates into CASSLVGQNIQYF. The V gene is TRBV28, the J gene TRBJ2-4; no firm D call. Germline values: CDR1 MDHEN, CDR2 SYDVKM. This CDR3 is built from 13 residues. Trimming took 2 bases from V and 5 from J, leaving 7 bases between them. The variable domain in full, completed from reference TRBV28 and TRBJ2-4, reads DVKVTQSSRYLVKRTGEKVFLECVQDMDHENMFWYRQDPGLGLRLIYFSYDVKMKEKGDIPEGYSVSREKKERFSLILESASTNQTSMYLCASSLVGQNIQYFGAGTRLSVL.

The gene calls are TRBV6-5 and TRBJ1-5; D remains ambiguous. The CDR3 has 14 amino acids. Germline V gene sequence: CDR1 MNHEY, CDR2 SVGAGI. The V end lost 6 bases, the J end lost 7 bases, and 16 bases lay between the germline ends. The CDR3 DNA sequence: TGTGCCAGCAGACGAGACCTGTCCCGGCAGCCCCAGCATTTT. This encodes CASRRDLSRQPQHF.

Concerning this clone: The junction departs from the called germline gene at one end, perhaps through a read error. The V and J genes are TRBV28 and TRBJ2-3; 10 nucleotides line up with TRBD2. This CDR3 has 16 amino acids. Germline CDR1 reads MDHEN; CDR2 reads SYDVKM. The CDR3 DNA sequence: TGTGCCAGCACTTTATTCGGGACTAGCGGCACAGATACGCAGTATTTT. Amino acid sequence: CASTLFGTSGTDTQYF.

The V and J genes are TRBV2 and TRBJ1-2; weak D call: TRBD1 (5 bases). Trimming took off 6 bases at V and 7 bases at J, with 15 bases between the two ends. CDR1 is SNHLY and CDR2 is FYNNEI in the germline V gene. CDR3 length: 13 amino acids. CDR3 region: CASSQTPGIGYTF. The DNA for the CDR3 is TGTGCCAGCAGCCAAACCCCAGGGATTGGCTACACCTTC.

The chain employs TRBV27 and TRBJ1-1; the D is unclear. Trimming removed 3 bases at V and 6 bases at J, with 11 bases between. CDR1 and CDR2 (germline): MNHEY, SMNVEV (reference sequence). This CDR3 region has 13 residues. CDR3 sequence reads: CASSFNPRAEAFF. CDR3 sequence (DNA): TGTGCCAGCAGTTTCAACCCGAGGGCTGAAGCTTTCTTT.

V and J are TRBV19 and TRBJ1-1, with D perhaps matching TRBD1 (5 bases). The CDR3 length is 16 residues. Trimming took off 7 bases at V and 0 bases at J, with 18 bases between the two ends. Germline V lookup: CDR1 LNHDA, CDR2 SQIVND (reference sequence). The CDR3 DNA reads TGTGCCAGTACCGACCTGAAAGGGGCCCTGAACACTGAAGCTTTCTTT. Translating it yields CASTDLKGALNTEAFF.

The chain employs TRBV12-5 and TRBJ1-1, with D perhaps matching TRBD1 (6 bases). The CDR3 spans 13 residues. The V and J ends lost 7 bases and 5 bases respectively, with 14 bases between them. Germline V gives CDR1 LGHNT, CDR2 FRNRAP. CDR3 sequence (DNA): TGTGCTAGTGTAATACAGGGAGGGACTGAAGCTTTCTTT. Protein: CASVIQGGTEAFF.